These 31 T cell receptor beta chains share one sample of origin, sequenced in a study of cytotoxic CD8 clonotypes in ibrutinib-treated CLL. Sequencing was performed with immunoSEQ multiplex PCR; in TCRdb, only in-frame clones are kept and a portion is missing. This sample has some 140,000 clones; about 91% occur once, and the top ten carry 10% to 13%. Sequencing used PBMCs, obtained after 12 months of ibrutinib treatment. The origin of the receptors is a human donor with chronic lymphocytic leukemia.

V gene TRBV19 combines with J gene TRBJ2-7; D remains unclear. Trimming cost V 3 bases and J 6 bases, with 15 bases left between them. This CDR3 is built from 14 residues. CDR1 is LNHDA and CDR2 is SQIVND in the germline V gene (reference sequence). The CDR3 region has the DNA TGTGCCAGTAGTATTTCGACTTTTTCGGGCGAGCAGTACTTC. Translated, it gives CASSISTFSGEQYF.

The chain has TRBV7-9 and TRBJ1-2; possibly TRBD1 for D (6 bases). Germline V lookup: CDR1 SEHNR, CDR2 FQNEAQ (reference sequence). This CDR3 contains 14 residues. V gave up 5 bases and J gave up 8 bases, with 18 bases separating them. The DNA for the CDR3 is TGTGCCAGCAGCCGCCGACAGGACACGCGGGGCTACACCTTC. Translation gives CASSRRQDTRGYTF.

V and J are TRBV2 and TRBJ1-5; TRBD1 might be the D (5 bases). The CDR3 extends over 14 amino acids. The V end lost 2 bases, the J end lost 5 bases, and 10 bases lay between the germline ends. CDR1 is SNHLY and CDR2 is FYNNEI in the germline V gene. The CDR3 here is CASSEQGTHQPQHF. DNA for the CDR3: TGTGCCAGCAGTGAACAGGGTACTCATCAGCCCCAGCATTTT.

The rearrangement links TRBV28 to TRBJ2-7, with 11 bases matching TRBD1. The CDR3 has 16 residues. CDR1 is MDHEN, CDR2 SYDVKM, per germline. Germline trimming cut 5 bases from V and 3 bases from J; bases unmatched to any gene: 9. CDR3 amino acids: CASSPPGQGASYEQYF. The DNA for the CDR3 is TGTGCCAGCAGTCCACCCGGACAGGGGGCGAGCTACGAGCAGTACTTC.

This chain connects TRBV19 to TRBJ1-5; TRBD1 agrees at 8 bases. The J segment lost 6 bases and the V segment lost 5 bases, leaving 9 bases of the junction unmatched. CDR3 length: 15 residues. The germline V gene encodes CDR1 LNHDA and CDR2 SQIVND (reference sequence). This chain's CDR3 is CASSQRTGSAQPQHF. The CDR3 nucleotides read TGTGCCAGTAGTCAACGGACAGGGTCGGCTCAGCCCCAGCATTTT.

This clone was observed a single time. The DNA for the CDR3 is TGTGCCAGCAGCTTGTGGACAGGCACAGATACGCAGTATTTT. This encodes CASSLWTGTDTQYF. This sequence joins TRBV5-6 and TRBJ2-3, with D possibly being TRBD1 (6 bases). Germline CDR1 reads SGHDT; CDR2 reads YYEEEE. Trimming stripped 1 base from V and 1 base from J, with 7 bases between. This CDR3 has 14 amino acids.

This chain connects TRBV5-1 to TRBJ2-1, with 10 nucleotides matching TRBD1. The length of the CDR3 is 14 residues. Germline V CDR1 and CDR2: SGHRS, YFSETQ. Trimming took 2 bases from V and 8 from J; bases not matched to a gene: 4. The CDR3 sequence: CASSFLGTGDEQFF. In DNA, the CDR3 is TGCGCCAGCAGCTTTTTAGGGACAGGGGATGAGCAGTTCTTC.

This rearrangement joins TRBV19 to TRBJ2-7; no clear D. Trimming shortened V by 3 bases and J by 4 bases, and 10 bases separated the two germline ends. The CDR3 contains 13 residues. Germline CDR1 LNHDA, CDR2 SQIVND (reference sequence). DNA of the CDR3: TGTGCCAGTAGTATGACACAGCTTTACGAGCAGTACTTC. Protein sequence: CASSMTQLYEQYF.

The gene calls are TRBV6-5 and TRBJ2-7; 8 nucleotides agree with TRBD2. The V gene end was trimmed by 4 bases and the J gene end by 5 bases; junction bases not matched to a gene: 13. This CDR3 contains 16 residues. Germline values: CDR1 MNHEY, CDR2 SVGAGI. CDR3 region: CASSSGGLENNDEQYF. Written as DNA, the CDR3 is TGTGCCAGCAGTTCGGGGGGACTAGAGAACAACGACGAGCAGTACTTC.

The chain is built from TRBV19 and TRBJ2-2; 13 positions match TRBD2. The CDR3 runs 15 residues. V lost 8 bases, J lost 6 bases, and 6 bases stayed unmatched. Germline assignment: CDR1 LNHDA and CDR2 SQIVND (reference sequence). The CDR3 sequence: CASSGLAGAPGELFF. Here the CDR3 DNA reads TGTGCCAGTTCCGGACTAGCGGGAGCCCCCGGGGAGCTGTTTTTT.

V is TRBV18 and J is TRBJ2-7; possibly TRBD2 for D (6 bases). Per germline, CDR1 KGHSH and CDR2 LQKENI. V lost 4 bases and J 2 bases, leaving 12 bases between the germline ends. The CDR3 is 14 residues long. CDR3: CASSRGSGTYEQYF. Written as DNA, the CDR3 is TGTGCCAGCTCACGTGGTAGCGGAACCTACGAGCAGTACTTC. The entire variable domain, with the rest obtained from reference TRBV18 and TRBJ2-7, is as follows: NAGVMQNPRHLVRRRGQEARLRCSPMKGHSHVYWYRQLPEEGLKFMVYLQKENIIDESGMPKERFSAEFPKEGPSILRIQQVVRGDSAAYFCASSRGSGTYEQYFGPGTRLTVT.

The V gene is TRBV7-6, the J gene TRBJ1-4, with a possible D match to TRBD1 (5 bases). The V gene's germline CDR1 is SGHVS and CDR2 FNYEAQ. The CDR3 length is 16 residues. Trimming shortened V by 1 base and J by 0 bases, and 9 bases separated the two germline ends. CDR3 sequence reads: CASSLGTPTTNEKLFF. Here the CDR3 DNA reads TGTGCCAGCAGCTTAGGGACACCTACAACTAATGAAAAACTGTTTTTT.

V gene TRBV28 combines with J gene TRBJ2-5; D call uncertain. V lost 4 bases to trimming and J lost 1 base, with 10 bases between them. CDR1 is MDHEN, CDR2 SYDVKM, per germline. The CDR3 length is 14 residues. The CDR3 DNA reads as TGTGCCAGCAGTTGGGGTAATCGCCAAGAGACCCAGTACTTC. Its translation is CASSWGNRQETQYF.

V usage is TRBV4-3 and J usage is TRBJ1-1; no definite D call. Germline-derived CDR1 and CDR2 are LGHNA and YSLEER. CDR3 length: 15 amino acids. The V gene lost 3 bases and the J gene lost 0 bases, with 11 bases spanning the gap. In DNA form, the CDR3 reads TGCGCCAGCAGCCACAGCGCATACATGAACACTGAAGCTTTCTTT. Its translation is CASSHSAYMNTEAFF.

The genes are TRBV28 and TRBJ1-4, with TRBD1 matching over 7 bases. Germline V gene sequence: CDR1 MDHEN, CDR2 SYDVKM. V trimming: 7 bases; J trimming: 3 bases; junction bases outside the gene matches: 14. The length of the CDR3 is 17 residues. CDR3: CASTLVRGAKANEKLFF. The CDR3 coding sequence is TGTGCCAGCACCCTCGTCAGGGGGGCAAAAGCTAATGAAAAACTGTTTTTT.

This clone was observed a single time. This chain joins TRBV28 and TRBJ1-1; no clear D. Between the trimmed V and J ends, which lost 2 bases and 7 bases, there was a span of 14 bases. The germline V gene encodes CDR1 MDHEN and CDR2 SYDVKM. The CDR3 is 14 residues long. In nucleotides, the CDR3 is TGTGCCAGCAGTTTACCCCCCGGGAGGCATGAAGCTTTCTTT. It is translated as CASSLPPGRHEAFF.

The chain employs TRBV19 and TRBJ1-3; D is uncertain. The germline gives CDR1 LNHDA, CDR2 SQIVND (reference sequence). The CDR3 has 14 amino acids. Trimming cost V 7 bases and J 0 bases, with 10 bases left between them. CDR3 DNA: TGTGCCAGTAACGAGATAAGCTCTGGAAACACCATATATTTT. Translating it yields CASNEISSGNTIYF.

J is TRBJ1-2 and V is TRBV10-3; D is uncertain. V lost 0 bases, J lost 8 bases, and 13 bases lay in between. Germline V CDR1 and CDR2: ENHRY, SYGVKD. This CDR3 has 14 amino acids. Here the CDR3 reads CAISESNDLTGYTF. The CDR3 DNA sequence: TGTGCCATCAGTGAGTCCAATGATCTGACCGGCTACACCTTC.

Only one count was recorded for this clone. The J gene is TRBJ2-1, the V gene TRBV18, with 12 bases aligning to TRBD2. Germline CDR1 is KGHSH and CDR2 is LQKENI. The junction had 4 bases not matched to a gene; V was cut back by 4 bases and J by 6 bases. The CDR3 is 15 residues long. The CDR3 loop reads CASSRTSGKFNEQFF. CDR3 bases: TGTGCCAGCTCACGGACTAGCGGGAAGTTCAATGAGCAGTTCTTC.

The rearrangement uses TRBV27 and TRBJ2-2, with 9 bases lining up with TRBD2. The CDR3 loop spans 15 amino acids. Germline V lookup: CDR1 MNHEY, CDR2 SMNVEV (reference sequence). The V and J ends lost 4 bases and 6 bases, in that order; junction bases with no gene match: 6. CDR3 region: CASSWGLAVPGELFF. The CDR3 region has the DNA TGTGCCAGCAGTTGGGGACTAGCTGTCCCCGGGGAGCTGTTTTTT.

The gene calls are TRBV28 and TRBJ1-1; D is uncertain. The CDR3 spans 16 residues. Germline CDR1 MDHEN, CDR2 SYDVKM. V was shortened by 1 base and J by 7 bases, with 19 bases between the two germline ends. CDR3 sequence reads: CASSLLGGEYTFEAFF. The CDR3 nucleotides read TGTGCCAGCAGTTTATTAGGTGGGGAATATACTTTTGAAGCTTTCTTT.

The V and J genes are TRBV5-1 and TRBJ1-4, with 8 bases aligning to TRBD1. This CDR3 is built from 17 residues. Germline V gene data show CDR1 as SGHRS and CDR2 as YFSETQ. Unmatched junction bases numbered 9, after V lost 5 bases and J lost 0 bases. This chain's CDR3 is CASREGTGVATNEKLFF. CDR3 bases: TGCGCCAGCAGGGAGGGGACAGGAGTTGCAACTAATGAAAAACTGTTTTTT.

This clone was seen only once. CDR3 amino acids: CASRTRESTDTQYF. CDR3 DNA sequence: TGTGCCAGCCGAACGAGGGAGAGCACAGATACGCAGTATTTT. V is TRBV10-3 and J is TRBJ2-3, with a tentative D call TRBD2 (5 bases). CDR1 and CDR2 from the germline V gene are ENHRY and SYGVKD. The CDR3 is made up of 14 amino acids. V lost 10 bases and J lost 0, with 14 bases in between.

About this clone: Other DNA sequences within the sample encode an identical CDR3. This chain connects TRBV5-1 to TRBJ2-7, with D unclear. This CDR3 has 12 residues. V was clipped by 1 base and J by 0 bases, with 2 bases between them. CDR1 and CDR2 (germline): SGHRS, YFSETQ. CDR3 amino acids: CASSLTSYEQYF. The DNA for the CDR3 is TGCGCCAGCAGCTTGACCTCCTACGAGCAGTACTTC.

The chain carries TRBV6-5 and TRBJ2-2, with 8 bases aligning to TRBD2. V lost 7 bases to trimming and J lost 5 bases; unmatched junction nucleotides: 9. Germline values: CDR1 MNHEY, CDR2 SVGAGI. The CDR3 covers 15 residues. The CDR3 DNA follows: TGTGCCAGCACATTTAGCGGGGCGGGGACCGGGGAGCTGTTTTTT. This translates into CASTFSGAGTGELFF.

This clone has just a few counts. The chain couples TRBV30 to TRBJ1-2, with D possibly TRBD1 on 5 matching bases. CDR1 and CDR2 (germline): GTSNPN, SVGIG (reference sequence). This CDR3 is built from 11 residues. Trimming took 2 bases from V and 7 from J, leaving 8 bases between them. The CDR3 spells CAWSSGGGYTF. The CDR3 DNA sequence: TGTGCCTGGAGTTCTGGGGGTGGCTACACCTTC.

This chain uses TRBV5-1 with TRBJ1-1; no firm D call. The CDR3 extends over 14 amino acids. Trimming took 2 bases from V and 4 from J, leaving 12 bases between them. The germline gives CDR1 SGHRS, CDR2 YFSETQ. In DNA form, the CDR3 reads TGCGCCAGCAGCTTCTCGGGATTAGGCACTGAAGCTTTCTTT. It codes for CASSFSGLGTEAFF.

The rearrangement links TRBV7-8 to TRBJ2-2; 8 bases line up with TRBD1. Germline CDR1 SGHVS, CDR2 FQNEAQ. This CDR3 region has 15 residues. After removal of 6 bases from V and 6 bases from J, the junction contained 9 bases not matched to a gene. The CDR3 nucleotides read TGTGCCAGCAGTTATGCAGGGGGCCGTGCCGGGGAGCTGTTTTTT. The encoded protein is CASSYAGGRAGELFF.

The rearrangement uses TRBV7-9 and TRBJ1-5; D not certain. Germline CDR1 SEHNR, CDR2 FQNEAQ (reference sequence). The CDR3 contains 14 residues. With 2 bases removed from V and 4 bases from J, the gap between germline ends came to 9 bases. This CDR3 is CASSLSSANQPQHF. CDR3 nucleotide sequence: TGTGCCAGCAGCTTATCGTCGGCGAATCAGCCCCAGCATTTT.

V and J are TRBV6-1 and TRBJ1-6, with TRBD1 identical over 7 bases. Unmatched junction bases numbered 20, after V lost 3 bases and J lost 12 bases. CDR3 size: 18 residues. Per germline, CDR1 MNHNS and CDR2 SASEGT. Here the CDR3 reads CASSENFPRDSHQEPLHF. In DNA, the CDR3 is TGTGCCAGCAGTGAGAATTTTCCCCGGGACAGCCACCAGGAACCCCTCCACTTT.

This clone was detected once. J is TRBJ1-4 and V is TRBV11-2; TRBD1 agrees at 7 bases. V lost 5 bases to trimming and J lost 0 bases; unmatched junction nucleotides: 3. Germline lookup yields CDR1 SGHAT and CDR2 FQNNGV. The CDR3 contains 15 residues. The CDR3 DNA reads TGTGCCAGCAGCCCTGACAGGGCAACTAATGAAAAACTGTTTTTT. Its protein product is CASSPDRATNEKLFF.